Described below is a single T cell receptor (beta chain) sequence and its context. The CDR3 consists of 14 residues. Trimming cost V 3 bases and J 6 bases; bases outside gene matches: 9. Germline CDR1 reads GTSNPN; CDR2 reads SVGIG (reference sequence). The source of the sample is a study of blood T cell repertoires in COVID-19. Study-level information: Sites in the United States, Italy and Spain provided acute and convalescent COVID-19 samples. Sources were T cells, B-cell-depleted T cells, or PBMCs; the material itself was cDNA or gDNA.

Source study methods: It was from reference gene primer amplification that nucleated cell counts were estimated. Clones were sequenced by immunoSEQ multiplex PCR, and TCRdb holds only the in-frame ones, with some missing. Clone size and the V and J calls come from that table; the DNA yielded D and trimming. Seen here are tens of thousands of clones, around four fifths observed once, and the top ten hold roughly 2.5%. Sequenced: peripheral blood. The chain joins TRBV30 to TRBJ1-1; TRBD1 aligns across 8 bases. The clonotype comes from a man at least 80 years old with active or convalescent COVID-19. As DNA, the CDR3 is TGTGCCTGGAGAAAGACAGGGGAAGGCGCTGAAGCTTTCTTT. This codes for CAWRKTGEGAEAFF.